This T cell receptor beta chain comes out of a study of post-analysis software for immune sequencing data. Study context: Relapsing-remitting, secondary progressive and progressive-relapsing courses of multiple sclerosis were included.

Unique-molecular-identifier-tagged TCR beta cDNA libraries were used. There were roughly 1 to 11 million T cells, and around 460,000 cDNA molecules came from them. TCRdb used MiXCR to reprocess the PCR reads, holding one entry per CDR3 protein. The repertoire holds 700,000 to 900,000 distinct CDR3 sequences, just over 45% seen once, with 4.9% in the top ten. Trimming cost V 7 bases and J 2 bases; bases outside gene matches: 8. Germline CDR1 is LNHDA and CDR2 is SQIVND (reference sequence). This CDR3 spans 14 amino acids. In the case of this clonotype: Its antigen is undetermined.

Whole-study findings and limits: A significant reduction in normalized Chao1 diversity was observed in multiple sclerosis patients versus controls. Samples from one preparation batch, clustered by F measure, grouped strongly together. Elevated frequency relative to controls characterized roughly 5 TRBV segments in patients, TRBV5-6, TRBV5-1 and TRBV20-1 among them.

The material sequenced was blood. The sequence came from a girl under 18 with multiple sclerosis. The rearrangement links TRBV19 to TRBJ2-7; TRBD1 matches 7 bases. The DNA of the CDR3 is TGTGCCAGTAAATTCGGGCAGGGGGCCTACGAGCAGTACTTC. Translating gives CASKFGQGAYEQYF.